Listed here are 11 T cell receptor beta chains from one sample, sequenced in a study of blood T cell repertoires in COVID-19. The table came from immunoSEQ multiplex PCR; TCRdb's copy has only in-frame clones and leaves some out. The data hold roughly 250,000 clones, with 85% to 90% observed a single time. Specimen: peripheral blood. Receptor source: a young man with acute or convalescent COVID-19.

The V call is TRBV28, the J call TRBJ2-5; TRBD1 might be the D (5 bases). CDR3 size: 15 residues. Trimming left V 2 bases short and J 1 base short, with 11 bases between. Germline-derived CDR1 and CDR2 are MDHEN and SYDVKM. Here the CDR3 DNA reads TGTGCCAGCAGTTTACGTCAGGGTCCCCAAGAGACCCAGTACTTC. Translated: CASSLRQGPQETQYF.

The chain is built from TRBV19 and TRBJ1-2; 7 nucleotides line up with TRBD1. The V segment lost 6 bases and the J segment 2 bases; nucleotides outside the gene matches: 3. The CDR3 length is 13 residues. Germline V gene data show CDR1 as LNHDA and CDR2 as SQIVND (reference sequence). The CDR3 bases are TGTGCCAGTAGCCGGGGACAGAACTATGGCTACACCTTC. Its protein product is CASSRGQNYGYTF.

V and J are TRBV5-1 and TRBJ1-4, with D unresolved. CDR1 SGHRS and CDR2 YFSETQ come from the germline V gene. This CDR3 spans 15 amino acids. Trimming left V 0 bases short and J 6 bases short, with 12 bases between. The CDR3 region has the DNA TGCGCCAGCAGCTTGGCGGGAGGCTGGGATGAAAAACTGTTTTTT. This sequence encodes CASSLAGGWDEKLFF.

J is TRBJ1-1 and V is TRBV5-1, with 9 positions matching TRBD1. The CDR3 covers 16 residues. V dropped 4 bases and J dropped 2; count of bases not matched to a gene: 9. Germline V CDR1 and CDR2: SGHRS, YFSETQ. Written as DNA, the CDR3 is TGCGCCAGCAGCGGTCGAGGGACAGGGCCTAACACTGAAGCTTTCTTT. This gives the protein CASSGRGTGPNTEAFF.

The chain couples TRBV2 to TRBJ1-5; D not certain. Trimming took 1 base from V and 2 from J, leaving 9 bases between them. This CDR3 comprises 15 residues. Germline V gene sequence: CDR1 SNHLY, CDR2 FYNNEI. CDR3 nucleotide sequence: TGTGCCAGCAGTGAAGATACCCCGGGCAATCAGCCCCAGCATTTT. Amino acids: CASSEDTPGNQPQHF.

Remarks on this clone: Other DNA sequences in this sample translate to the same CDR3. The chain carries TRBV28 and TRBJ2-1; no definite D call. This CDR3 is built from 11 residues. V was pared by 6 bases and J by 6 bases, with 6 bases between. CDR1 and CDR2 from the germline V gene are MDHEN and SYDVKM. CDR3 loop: CASSPFNEQFF. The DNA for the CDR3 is TGTGCCAGCAGCCCCTTCAATGAGCAGTTCTTC.

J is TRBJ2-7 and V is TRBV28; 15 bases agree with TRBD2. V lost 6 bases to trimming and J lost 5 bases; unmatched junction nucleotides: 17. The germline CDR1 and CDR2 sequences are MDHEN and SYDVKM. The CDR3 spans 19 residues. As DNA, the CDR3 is TGTGCCAGCAGCCCCATATTCGGACTAGCGGGAGGGGAAAGTCACGAGCAGTACTTC. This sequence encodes CASSPIFGLAGGESHEQYF.

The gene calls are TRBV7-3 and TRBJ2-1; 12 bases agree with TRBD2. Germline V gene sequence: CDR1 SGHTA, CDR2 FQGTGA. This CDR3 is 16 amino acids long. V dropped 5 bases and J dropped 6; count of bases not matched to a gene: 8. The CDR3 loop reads CASSRGLAGGVNEQFF. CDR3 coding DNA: TGTGCCAGCAGCCGGGGACTAGCGGGTGGTGTCAATGAGCAGTTCTTC.

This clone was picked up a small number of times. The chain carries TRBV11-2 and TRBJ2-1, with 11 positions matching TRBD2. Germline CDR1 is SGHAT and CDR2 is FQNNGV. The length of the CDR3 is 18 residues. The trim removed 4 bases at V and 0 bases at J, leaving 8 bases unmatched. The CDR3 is CASSSPTSGSLSYNEQFF. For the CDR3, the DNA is TGTGCCAGCAGCTCCCCCACTAGCGGGAGTCTCTCCTACAATGAGCAGTTCTTC.

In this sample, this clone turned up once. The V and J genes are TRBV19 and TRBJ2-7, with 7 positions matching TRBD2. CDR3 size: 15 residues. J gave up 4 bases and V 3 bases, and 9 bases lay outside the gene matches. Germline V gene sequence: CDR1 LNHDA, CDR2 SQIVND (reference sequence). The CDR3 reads CASSMAASGPYEQYF. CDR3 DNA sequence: TGTGCCAGTAGTATGGCGGCTAGCGGTCCTTACGAGCAGTACTTC.

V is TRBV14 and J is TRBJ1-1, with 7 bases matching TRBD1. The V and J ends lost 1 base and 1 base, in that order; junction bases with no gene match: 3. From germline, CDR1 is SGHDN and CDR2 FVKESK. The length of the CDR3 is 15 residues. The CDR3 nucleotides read TGTGCCAGCAGCCAAGTTCGGACAGGGAACACTGAAGCTTTCTTT. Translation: CASSQVRTGNTEAFF.